The T cell receptor beta chain described here comes from a study of T cell responses to AZD1222 COVID-19 vaccine. Study-level points and caveats: Across the whole spike, CD4 TCRs peaked at regions 160-218 and 743-854. Of spike-specific TCRs, nearly half reportedly target regions left unmutated in variants. Only six or seven AZD1222 recipients tested seropositive at baseline. Sampling captured repertoires only after the peak T cell response.

Sequenced by immunoSEQ multiplex PCR; TCRdb stores in-frame clones only, minus some. The sample lists approximately 200,000 clones; approximately 93% were seen once. Of note for this clone: Its antigen is unknown.

V was pared by 2 bases and J by 8 bases, with 7 bases between. This CDR3 is built from 12 residues. From germline, CDR1 is SNHLY and CDR2 FYNNEI. This receptor was obtained from an adult who received the AZD1222 COVID-19 vaccine. The sample consisted of peripheral blood, taken 28 days after the second AZD1222 dose. This sequence joins TRBV2 and TRBJ2-4, with D unresolved. The CDR3 DNA reads TGTGCCAGCAGTGAAATGACGGACATTCAGTACTTC. This encodes CASSEMTDIQYF.